This TCR beta chain was found in a study of blood T cell repertoires in COVID-19. Study context: Acute and convalescent COVID-19 samples came from the United States, Italy and Spain. The analysed material was cDNA or gDNA that came from T cells, B-cell-depleted T cells, or PBMCs.

V shed 2 bases and J 6 bases; nucleotides not matched to a gene: 6. The V gene's germline CDR1 is SGHTA and CDR2 FQGNSA. CDR3 length: 15 residues. Authors' processing steps: Reference gene primer amplification yielded estimated nucleated cell counts. Method: immunoSEQ multiplex PCR; TCRdb's copy keeps in-frame clones and lacks some. V and J calls and clone size follow that table, whereas D and trimming were derived from the DNA. Here the sample spans roughly 100,000 clones, approximately 89% being singletons. The origin of this receptor is a woman older than 75 in a cohort sampled during active COVID-19. The sample comprised peripheral blood. The genes are TRBV7-2 and TRBJ2-7; 11 nucleotides match TRBD2. This CDR3 is CASSLNRLAGFEQYF. The CDR3 DNA reads as TGTGCCAGCAGCTTAAACAGACTAGCGGGATTCGAGCAGTACTTC.